This T cell receptor (beta chain) is drawn from a study of blood T cell repertoires in COVID-19. At the level of the study: Samples came from the United States, Italy and Spain, spanning acute and convalescent COVID-19. In each case, the material was cDNA or gDNA derived from T cells, B-cell-depleted T cells, or PBMCs.

Assay used: immunoSEQ multiplex PCR; TCRdb lists only in-frame clones, some missing. The sample has around 220,000 clones; approximately 78% are singletons. V was shortened by 7 bases and J by 7 bases, with 16 bases between the two germline ends. The germline V gene has CDR1 LGHDT and CDR2 YNNKEL (reference sequence). The CDR3 has 14 residues. Sequencing was carried out using peripheral blood. This chain connects TRBV3-1 (or the pseudogene TRBV3-2) to TRBJ1-4, with D hard to call. This receptor was taken from a woman of 80 years or more with COVID-19, enrolled during active disease. DNA for the CDR3: TGTGCCAGCACCCTAAGAGGGCTGGGTGAAAAACTGTTTTTT. This sequence encodes CASTLRGLGEKLFF.